This is a list of T cell receptor beta chains from one sample in a study of blood T cell repertoires in COVID-19. Assay used: immunoSEQ multiplex PCR; TCRdb lists only in-frame clones, some missing. The sample contains around 250,000 clones, 88% of which appear only once. The source material was peripheral blood. The receptors were sampled from a woman in her seventies with COVID-19, enrolled during active disease. Both conserved end residues are trimmed from each CDR3. The order of the fields is V gene, clone size, CDR3 length, J gene, CDR3 protein. Clone size is given for some rows only: seen once, a few or many times, or a class if the clone is expanded.

TRBV30	.	13	TRBJ2-7	AWSSSGRARYEQY
TRBV3-1/TRBV3-2	.	12	TRBJ2-1	ASSTFGRGHEQF
TRBV28	.	14	TRBJ1-4	ASSSGTGPTNEKLF
TRBV18	.	13	TRBJ1-1	ASSPRTGGETEAF
TRBV5-1	.	13	TRBJ1-2	ASSLGPGPNYGYT
TRBV9	.	13	TRBJ2-7	ASSVAGQGVDEQY
TRBV15	.	12	TRBJ1-4	ATSRGQGSEKLF
TRBV7-6	.	13	TRBJ2-5	ASSLLTGVGETQY
TRBV6-5	.	12	TRBJ1-4	ASTPGGANEKLF
TRBV6-5	.	12	TRBJ1-5	ASRGGESNQPQH
TRBV7-3	once	14	TRBJ2-3	ASSLKVGGRTDTQY
TRBV6-1	.	12	TRBJ2-1	ASSEGDSRNEQF
TRBV7-3	.	12	TRBJ1-1	ATLRGQFNTEAF
TRBV7-2	.	12	TRBJ2-5	ASSLDQRGETQY
TRBV7-9	.	12	TRBJ1-1	ASSLLTGNTEAF